These 23 T cell receptor beta chains were all obtained from the same sample, sequenced in a study of vaccination and CD4 T cells after COVID-19. Their recognized antigens are unknown. Treatment of the sample: approximately 11-day PBMC culture with coronavirus spike peptide pools or control peptides (ViraFEST assay). CD4+ T cells that had been cultured provided DNA sequenced with the Oncomine TCR Beta short-read assay. One entry per CDR3 protein, called by TCRdb with MiXCR from the PCR reads. This sample carries 15,000 or so distinct CDR3 sequences, about 74% of them seen once, and the ten largest clones take 16%. Source material: CD4+ T cells from blood, cultured in vitro. The receptors originated from a human donor who had recovered from COVID-19.

This chain uses TRBV25-1 with TRBJ1-2; possible D gene TRBD1, 6 bases. The length of the CDR3 is 14 residues. Trimming shortened V by 8 bases and J by 8 bases, and 21 bases separated the two germline ends. Per germline, CDR1 MGHDK and CDR2 SYGVNS. In nucleotides, the CDR3 is TGTGCCAGCGCACCCAGGGGCCGAGGTCTCGGCTACACCTTC. It translates to CASAPRGRGLGYTF.

This clonotype turned up a few times. The rearrangement links TRBV7-2 to TRBJ1-1, with D tentatively TRBD1 (6 bases). V lost 1 base and J 2 bases, leaving 11 bases between the germline ends. CDR3 length equals 15 residues. Germline CDR1 SGHTA, CDR2 FQGNSA. The CDR3 loop is CASSLGSGGNTEAFF. The CDR3 coding sequence is TGTGCCAGCAGCTTAGGGTCGGGGGGCAACACTGAAGCTTTCTTT.

The gene calls are TRBV28 and TRBJ2-2; D gene ambiguous. The CDR3 is 16 residues long. Germline CDR1 reads MDHEN; CDR2 reads SYDVKM. V lost 5 bases and J 1 base, leaving 14 bases between the germline ends. CDR3 loop: CASSPDTKMNTGELFF. CDR3 nucleotides: TGTGCCAGCAGTCCCGACACCAAAATGAACACCGGGGAGCTGTTTTTT.

V is TRBV5-5 and J is TRBJ2-5, with D hard to call. Germline V gene data show CDR1 as SGHKS and CDR2 as YYEKEE (reference sequence). There are 13 residues in the CDR3. V was trimmed by 0 bases and J by 5 bases, leaving 8 bases between them. CDR3 sequence reads: CASSLDPLETQYF. The CDR3 DNA is TGTGCCAGCAGCTTGGATCCATTGGAGACCCAGTACTTC.

Judged by abundance, this clonotype is large (0.1 to 1%). The chain employs TRBV6-2 or TRBV6-3 and TRBJ1-2, with a tentative D call TRBD1 (6 bases). Trimming cost V 2 bases and J 4 bases, with 8 bases left between them. This CDR3 comprises 13 residues. Germline CDR1 MNHEY, CDR2 SVGEGT. Written as DNA, the CDR3 is TGTGCCAGCAGTTACCAGACAGGCTATGGCTACACCTTC. It is translated as CASSYQTGYGYTF.

This clonotype ranks as medium-sized (0.01 to 0.1%). The chain has TRBV20-1 and TRBJ1-6; 7 bases fit TRBD1. The CDR3 is 19 amino acids. V dropped 5 bases and J dropped 0; count of bases not matched to a gene: 16. Germline assignment: CDR1 DFQATT and CDR2 SNEGSKA (reference sequence). CDR3 loop: CSAPQGTSPRSSYNSPLHF. The DNA for the CDR3 is TGCAGTGCTCCACAGGGGACAAGTCCCAGAAGCTCCTATAATTCACCCCTCCACTTT.

J is TRBJ2-7 and V is TRBV7-6; 16 nucleotides align to TRBD2. The germline V gene encodes CDR1 SGHVS and CDR2 FNYEAQ. Germline trimming cut 1 base from V and 4 bases from J; bases unmatched to any gene: 10. The CDR3 is made up of 19 amino acids. CDR3 sequence: CASSLGGTSGRARGYEQYF. CDR3 DNA: TGTGCCAGCAGCTTAGGCGGGACTAGCGGGAGGGCGCGGGGGTACGAGCAGTACTTC.

The chain combines TRBV20-1 with TRBJ2-5, with a tentative D call TRBD1 (5 bases). Germline lookup yields CDR1 DFQATT and CDR2 SNEGSKA (reference sequence). The CDR3 totals 13 residues. V lost 2 bases and J 5 bases, leaving 12 bases between the germline ends. The CDR3 here is CSARPSGWETQYF. The CDR3 coding sequence is TGCAGTGCTAGACCCTCAGGGTGGGAGACCCAGTACTTC.

This chain connects TRBV28 to TRBJ1-3; 7 bases align to TRBD1. The CDR3 sequence is 15 residues long. Germline CDR1 reads MDHEN; CDR2 reads SYDVKM. With V trimmed by 3 bases and J by 5 bases, 7 bases remained unmatched. The CDR3 here is CASSLGGQKRNTIYF. The CDR3 DNA reads TGTGCCAGCAGTTTGGGGGGACAGAAGCGAAACACCATATATTTT.

Of note for this clonotype: Germline is not matched at one junction end, which may reflect a read error. This sequence joins TRBV6-1 and TRBJ2-4, with D perhaps TRBD1 (7 bases). The CDR3 loop spans 15 amino acids. From germline, CDR1 is MNHNS and CDR2 SASEGT. The CDR3 DNA reads TGTGCCAGCAGAGAAGGGGGCGCGGGGAAAAACATTCAGTACTTC. It yields the protein CASREGGAGKNIQYF.

The genes are TRBV28 and TRBJ1-6; TRBD1 aligns across 7 bases. V lost 8 bases and J lost 7; bases outside the gene matches: 8. The CDR3 has 14 amino acids. CDR1 and CDR2 (germline): MDHEN, SYDVKM. The CDR3: CASLVRTGNSPLHF. CDR3 in DNA: TGTGCCAGCCTCGTCCGGACAGGCAATTCACCCCTCCACTTT.

V gene TRBV24-1 combines with J gene TRBJ2-5; D is unclear. V lost 9 bases and J lost 2, with 12 bases in between. Germline V gene sequence: CDR1 KGHDR, CDR2 SFDVKD. This CDR3 has 13 amino acids. The CDR3 DNA follows: TGTGCCACCTCCCGACACTATCAAGAGACCCAGTACTTC. It translates to CATSRHYQETQYF.

J is TRBJ2-7 and V is TRBV7-9; the match to TRBD2 covers 7 bases. V trimming: 1 base; J trimming: 2 bases; junction bases outside the gene matches: 11. CDR1 is SEHNR and CDR2 is FQNEAQ in the germline V gene (reference sequence). The CDR3 totals 17 residues. The CDR3 DNA reads TGTGCCAGCAGCTTAGTTGGTAGCGGGCGTATGGCCTACGAGCAGTACTTC. Translated, it gives CASSLVGSGRMAYEQYF.

The chain employs TRBV28 and TRBJ1-5; D uncertain. V was trimmed by 6 bases and J by 3 bases, leaving 6 bases between them. The CDR3 contains 12 residues. CDR1 MDHEN and CDR2 SYDVKM come from the germline V gene. CDR3 DNA: TGTGCCAGCAGAGGGTTCAATCAGCCCCAGCATTTT. It is translated as CASRGFNQPQHF.

The rearrangement uses TRBV6-1 and TRBJ1-5; 9 nucleotides line up with TRBD1. V shed 7 bases and J 2 bases; nucleotides not matched to a gene: 6. This CDR3 contains 15 residues. Germline loops: CDR1 MNHNS, CDR2 SASEGT. DNA of the CDR3: TGTGCCAGCAATACAGGGGGCACTGGCAATCAGCCCCAGCATTTT. Its translation is CASNTGGTGNQPQHF.

A single count supports this clonotype. A read error may produce the germline difference seen at one junction end. V and J are TRBV7-2 and TRBJ1-1; maybe TRBD1 (6 bases). Germline CDR1 SGHTA, CDR2 FQGNSA. This CDR3 has 13 residues. The CDR3 reads CASSTPYRDTRLF. The CDR3 nucleotides read TGTGCCAGCAGCACCCCTTACCGGGACACCCGACTCTTT.

In this sample, this clonotype turned up a few times. This CDR3 reads CASSLAGAPSYEQYF. DNA for the CDR3: TGTGCCAGCAGCTTAGCGGGAGCCCCTTCCTACGAGCAGTACTTC. The rearrangement links TRBV7-8 to TRBJ2-7, with D possibly being TRBD2 (5 bases). The germline gives CDR1 SGHVS, CDR2 FQNEAQ. V was shortened by 0 bases and J by 1 base, with 10 bases between the two germline ends. This CDR3 has 15 amino acids.

The rearrangement uses TRBV7-2 and TRBJ2-7, with 8 bases lining up with TRBD1. The junction had 9 bases not matched to a gene; V was cut back by 5 bases and J by 6 bases. CDR3 length: 14 amino acids. CDR1 is SGHTA and CDR2 is FQGNSA in the germline V gene. Written as DNA, the CDR3 is TGTGCCAGCAGCCCAGGGGGCAGCCAGGGCGAGCAGTACTTC. Protein product: CASSPGGSQGEQYF.

This sequence joins TRBV12-3 or TRBV12-4 and TRBJ2-5, with D perhaps matching TRBD1 or TRBD2 (5 bases each). The CDR3 has 14 amino acids. With 3 bases removed from V and 5 bases from J, the gap between germline ends came to 13 bases. The CDR3 region is CASSFSGSGETQYF. CDR3 coding DNA: TGTGCCAGCAGTTTTTCAGGGTCGGGGGAGACCCAGTACTTC.

The chain links TRBV21-1 to TRBJ1-1. TRBV21-1 is a known pseudogene. The CDR3 length is 14 residues. This CDR3 reads CASSKDGLATEAFF. The DNA for the CDR3 is TGTGCCAGCAGCAAAGATGGGCTCGCCACTGAAGCTTTCTTT.

This clonotype was counted only a few times. The chain combines TRBV27 with TRBJ1-5; D is undetermined. CDR3 length: 16 residues. The V gene's germline CDR1 is MNHEY and CDR2 SMNVEV (reference sequence). V lost 3 bases to trimming and J lost 1 base, with 13 bases between them. This CDR3 reads CASSFGRKGSNQPQHF. Here the CDR3 DNA reads TGTGCCAGCAGTTTTGGGCGCAAAGGGAGCAATCAGCCCCAGCATTTT.

The chain is built from TRBV20-1 and TRBJ1-2; 12 nucleotides align to TRBD1. The CDR3 loop spans 17 amino acids. V dropped 6 bases and J dropped 0; count of bases not matched to a gene: 11. Looked up from germline, CDR1 is DFQATT and CDR2 is SNEGSKA (reference sequence). This chain's CDR3 is CSASSRDRGPANYGYTF. The CDR3 coding sequence is TGCAGTGCCTCCTCCCGGGACAGGGGGCCAGCTAACTATGGCTACACCTTC.

The V and J genes are TRBV7-2 and TRBJ1-5; TRBD1 matches at 7 bases. Germline trimming cut 4 bases from V and 0 bases from J; bases unmatched to any gene: 9. The germline CDR1 and CDR2 sequences are SGHTA and FQGNSA. This CDR3 has 17 residues. CDR3 DNA: TGTGCCAGCAGCTCACGTCCGGGACAGTATAGCAATCAGCCCCAGCATTTT. Protein product: CASSSRPGQYSNQPQHF.